This TCR beta chain was observed in a study of cytomegalovirus exposure and HLA in healthy donors. V gave up 9 bases and J gave up 3 bases, with 21 bases separating them. This CDR3 spans 16 amino acids. Germline assignment: CDR1 MDHEN and CDR2 SYDVKM. PCR was performed using 60 Vbeta and 13 Jbeta primers. Using immunoSEQ multiplex PCR, the repertoire was profiled, and TCRdb retains in-frame clones only, with some absent. This sample has 200,000 to 300,000 clones, with almost 85% found just once. The receptor was isolated from a middle-aged woman in good health and CMV-seropositive. The chain employs TRBV28 and TRBJ2-1, with D perhaps TRBD1 (6 bases). Sequenced sample: PBMCs. As DNA, the CDR3 is TGTGCCAGTCAAACTGGGACACCTCTCCTCTACAATGAGCAGTTCTTC. Protein product: CASQTGTPLLYNEQFF.